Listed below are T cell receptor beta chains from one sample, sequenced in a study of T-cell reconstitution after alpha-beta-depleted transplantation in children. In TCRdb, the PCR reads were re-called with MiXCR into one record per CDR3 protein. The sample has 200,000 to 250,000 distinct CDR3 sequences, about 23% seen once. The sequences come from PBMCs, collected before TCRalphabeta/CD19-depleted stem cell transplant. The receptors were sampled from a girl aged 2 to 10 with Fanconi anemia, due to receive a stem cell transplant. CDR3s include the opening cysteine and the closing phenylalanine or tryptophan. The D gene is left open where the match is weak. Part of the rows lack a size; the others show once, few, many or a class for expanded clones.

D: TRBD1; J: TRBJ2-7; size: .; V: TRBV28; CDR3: CASSLSLGQVYEQYF; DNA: TGTGCCAGCAGTTTATCACTGGGACAGGTCTACGAGCAGTACTTC
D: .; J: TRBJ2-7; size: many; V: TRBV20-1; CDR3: CSARATSGSGFYEQYF; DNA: TGCAGTGCTAGAGCCACGAGCGGGTCAGGTTTTTACGAGCAGTACTTC
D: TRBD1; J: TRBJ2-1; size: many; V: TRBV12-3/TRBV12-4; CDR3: CASSQWIGPGQIKFF; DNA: TGTGCCAGCAGTCAATGGATAGGACCGGGACAGATCAAGTTCTTC
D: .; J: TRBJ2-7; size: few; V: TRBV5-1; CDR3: CASSLVIAPSYEQYF; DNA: TGCGCCAGCAGCTTGGTAATAGCGCCTTCCTACGAGCAGTACTTC
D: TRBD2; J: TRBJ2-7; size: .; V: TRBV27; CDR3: CASSPGTSRYEQYF; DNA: TGTGCCAGCAGTCCAGGGACTAGCAGGTACGAGCAGTACTTC
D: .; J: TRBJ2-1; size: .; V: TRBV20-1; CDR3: CSVVLADEQFF; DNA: TGCAGTGTAGTCCTAGCAGATGAGCAGTTCTTC
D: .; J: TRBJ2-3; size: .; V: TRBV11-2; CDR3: CASSLAGWYTDTQYF; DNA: TGTGCCAGCAGCTTGGCGGGGTGGTACACAGATACGCAGTATTTT
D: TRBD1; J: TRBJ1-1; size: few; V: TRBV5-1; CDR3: CASSPWTGQNTEAFF; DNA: TGCGCCAGCAGCCCTTGGACAGGGCAGAACACTGAAGCTTTCTTT
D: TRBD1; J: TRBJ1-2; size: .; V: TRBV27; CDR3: CASKPQGARYGYTF; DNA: TGTGCCAGCAAGCCACAGGGGGCGCGATATGGCTACACCTTC
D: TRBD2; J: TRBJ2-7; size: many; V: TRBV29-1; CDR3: CSGGRGLPYEQYF; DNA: TGCAGCGGGGGGAGGGGACTTCCTTACGAGCAGTACTTC
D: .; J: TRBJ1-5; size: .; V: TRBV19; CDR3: CASSPRPDQPQHF; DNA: TGTGCCAGTAGTCCGAGACCCGATCAGCCCCAGCATTTT
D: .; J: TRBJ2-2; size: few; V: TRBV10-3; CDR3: CAISESTGGKAGELFF; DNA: TGTGCCATCAGTGAGTCTACAGGTGGTAAAGCCGGGGAGCTGTTTTTT
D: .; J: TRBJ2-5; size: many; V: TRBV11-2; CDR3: CASSLEGGGAYQETQYF; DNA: TGTGCCAGCAGCTTAGAGGGAGGGGGGGCGTACCAAGAGACCCAGTACTTC
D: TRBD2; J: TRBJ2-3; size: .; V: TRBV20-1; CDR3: CSARDAGGYTDTQYF; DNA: TGCAGTGCTAGGGACGCGGGGGGGTACACAGATACGCAGTATTTT
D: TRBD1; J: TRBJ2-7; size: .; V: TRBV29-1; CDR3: CSVLGTEQSGDYEQYF; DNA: TGCAGCGTTCTGGGGACAGAGCAGTCCGGAGACTACGAGCAGTACTTC
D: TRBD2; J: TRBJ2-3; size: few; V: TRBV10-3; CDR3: CAISVTTSGFTDTQYF; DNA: TGTGCCATCAGTGTGACAACTAGCGGGTTCACAGATACGCAGTATTTT
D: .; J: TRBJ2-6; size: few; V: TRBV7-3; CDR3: CASSPTGANVLTF; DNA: TGTGCCAGCAGCCCGACTGGGGCCAACGTCCTGACTTTC
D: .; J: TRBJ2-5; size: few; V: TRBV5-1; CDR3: CASSLMGGGQETQYF; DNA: TGCGCCAGCAGCTTGATGGGAGGAGGACAAGAGACCCAGTACTTC
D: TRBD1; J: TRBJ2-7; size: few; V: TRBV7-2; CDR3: CASSLTGGPPSYEQYF; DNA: TGTGCCAGCAGCCTTACAGGGGGGCCTCCCTCCTACGAGCAGTACTTC
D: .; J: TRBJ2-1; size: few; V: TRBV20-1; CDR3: CSALLWDIGDNEQFF; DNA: TGCAGTGCTCTACTCTGGGATATCGGCGACAATGAGCAGTTCTTC
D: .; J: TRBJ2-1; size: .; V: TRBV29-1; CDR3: CSAGDGGRNEQFF; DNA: TGCAGCGCTGGGGATGGGGGGCGTAATGAGCAGTTCTTC
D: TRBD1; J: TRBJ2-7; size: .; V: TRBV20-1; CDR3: CSALSDRGLYEQYF; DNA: TGCAGTGCTCTTTCGGACAGGGGGCTCTACGAGCAGTACTTC
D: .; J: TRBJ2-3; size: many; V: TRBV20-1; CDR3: CSARDRRGRTDTQYF; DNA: TGCAGTGCTAGAGATCGTCGCGGACGCACAGATACGCAGTATTTT
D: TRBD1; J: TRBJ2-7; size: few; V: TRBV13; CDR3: CASSLEDRVSGEQYF; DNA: TGTGCCAGCAGTCTCGAGGACAGGGTCTCGGGCGAGCAGTACTTC
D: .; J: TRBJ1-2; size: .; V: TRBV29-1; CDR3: CSVVLPRGGYTF; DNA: TGCAGCGTTGTTTTACCCCGGGGTGGCTACACCTTC
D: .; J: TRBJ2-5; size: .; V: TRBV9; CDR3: CASSVSGVQETQYF; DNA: TGTGCCAGCAGCGTGTCGGGGGTCCAAGAGACCCAGTACTTC
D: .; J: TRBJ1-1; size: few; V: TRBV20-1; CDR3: CSAQGMNTEAFF; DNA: TGCAGTGCGCAGGGGATGAACACTGAAGCTTTCTTT
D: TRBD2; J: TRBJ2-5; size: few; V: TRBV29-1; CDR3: CSVGGRLAGAQETQYF; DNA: TGCAGCGTTGGGGGGCGACTAGCGGGAGCCCAAGAGACCCAGTACTTC
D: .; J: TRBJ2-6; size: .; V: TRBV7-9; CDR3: CASSLARGLSGANVLTF; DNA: TGTGCCAGCAGCTTAGCGCGAGGTCTCTCTGGGGCCAACGTCCTGACTTTC
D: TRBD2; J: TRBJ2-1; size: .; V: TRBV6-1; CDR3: CASSLSGVPYNEQFF; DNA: TGTGCCAGCAGCCTTAGCGGGGTGCCCTACAATGAGCAGTTCTTC
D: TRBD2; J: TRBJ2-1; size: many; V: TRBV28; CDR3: CASRVGGSYNEQFF; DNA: TGTGCCAGCAGGGTGGGAGGGTCCTACAATGAGCAGTTCTTC
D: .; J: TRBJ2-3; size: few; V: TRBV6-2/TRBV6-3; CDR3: CASSYSKVQDTQYF; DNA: TGTGCCAGCAGTTACTCGAAGGTTCAGGATACGCAGTATTTT
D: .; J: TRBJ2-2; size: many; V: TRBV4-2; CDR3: CASSQTVPNTGELFF; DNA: TGTGCCAGCAGCCAGACAGTACCGAACACCGGGGAGCTGTTTTTT
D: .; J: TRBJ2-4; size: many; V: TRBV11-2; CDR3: CASSSSPERVQYF; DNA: TGTGCCAGCAGCTCCAGTCCCGAGCGGGTTCAGTACTTC
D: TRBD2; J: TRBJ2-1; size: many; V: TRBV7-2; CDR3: CASSRGAGGYDNEQFF; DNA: TGTGCCAGCAGCCGGGGAGCGGGAGGGTATGACAATGAGCAGTTCTTC
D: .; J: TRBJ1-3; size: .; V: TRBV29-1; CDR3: CSVELGTGNTIYF; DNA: TGCAGCGTTGAACTGGGTACAGGAAACACCATATATTTT
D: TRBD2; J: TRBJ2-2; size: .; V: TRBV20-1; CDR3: CSASGGSTNTGELFF; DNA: TGCAGTGCTAGCGGGGGGTCTACGAACACCGGGGAGCTGTTTTTT
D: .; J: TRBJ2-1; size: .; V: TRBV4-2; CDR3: CASSQELQPARQFF; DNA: TGTGCCAGCAGCCAAGAGTTGCAGCCAGCACGGCAGTTCTTC
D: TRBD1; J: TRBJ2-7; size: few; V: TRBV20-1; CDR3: CSARTKDRGIYEQYF; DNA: TGCAGTGCTAGAACTAAGGACAGGGGGATCTACGAGCAGTACTTC
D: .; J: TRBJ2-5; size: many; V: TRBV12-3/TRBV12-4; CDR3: CASSRDNQETQYF; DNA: TGTGCCAGCAGTCGGGACAACCAAGAGACCCAGTACTTC
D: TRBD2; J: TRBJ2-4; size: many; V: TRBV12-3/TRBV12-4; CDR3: CASSHPGTSGDIQYF; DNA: TGTGCCAGCAGTCACCCCGGGACTAGCGGGGACATTCAGTACTTC
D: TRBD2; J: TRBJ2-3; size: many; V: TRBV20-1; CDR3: CSADPGTSLPDTQYF; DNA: TGCAGTGCTGACCCCGGGACTAGCCTACCAGATACGCAGTATTTT
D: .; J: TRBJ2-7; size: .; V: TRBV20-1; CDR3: CSAMTGRTYEQYF; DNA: TGCAGTGCTATGACAGGGAGGACCTACGAGCAGTACTTC
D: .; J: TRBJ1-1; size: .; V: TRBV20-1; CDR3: CGAWRGGEAFF; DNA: TGCGGAGCCTGGAGAGGGGGTGAAGCTTTCTTT
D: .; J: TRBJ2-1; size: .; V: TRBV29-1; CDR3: CSVWFVGKGYNEQFF; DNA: TGCAGCGTTTGGTTTGTAGGGAAGGGGTACAATGAGCAGTTCTTC
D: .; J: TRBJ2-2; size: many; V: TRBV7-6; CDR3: CASSLPSPSSGTSNTGELFF; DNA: TGTGCCAGCAGCTTACCCTCGCCCTCCTCCGGGACATCGAACACCGGGGAGCTGTTTTTT
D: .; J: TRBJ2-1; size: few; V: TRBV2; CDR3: CASTETTGRHNEQFF; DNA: TGTGCCAGCACCGAAACCACGGGACGCCACAATGAGCAGTTCTTC
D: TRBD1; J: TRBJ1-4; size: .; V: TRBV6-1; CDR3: CASSPFKSADRGNEKLFF; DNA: TGTGCCAGCAGCCCATTCAAATCCGCGGACAGGGGAAATGAAAAACTGTTTTTT
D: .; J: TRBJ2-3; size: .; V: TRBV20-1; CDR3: CSARGGGRADTQYF; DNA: TGCAGTGCTAGAGGAGGGGGAAGGGCAGATACGCAGTATTTT
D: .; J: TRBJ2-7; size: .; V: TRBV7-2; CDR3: CASSLERGAFYEQYF; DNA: TGTGCCAGCAGCTTAGAAAGGGGGGCATTCTACGAGCAGTACTTC
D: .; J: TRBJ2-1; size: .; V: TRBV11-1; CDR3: CASSLVSANEQFF; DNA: TGTGCCAGCAGCTTAGTTTCTGCGAATGAGCAGTTCTTC
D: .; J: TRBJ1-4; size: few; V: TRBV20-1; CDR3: CSARSGTNEKLFF; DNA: TGCAGTGCTAGATCAGGAACTAATGAAAAACTGTTTTTT
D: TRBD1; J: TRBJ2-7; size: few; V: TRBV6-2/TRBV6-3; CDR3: CASMRQGAKQYF; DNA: TGTGCCAGCATGAGGCAGGGGGCTAAGCAGTACTTC
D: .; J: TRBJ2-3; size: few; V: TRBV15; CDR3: CATSRDQGTDTQYF; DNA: TGTGCCACCAGCAGAGATCAGGGAACAGATACGCAGTATTTT